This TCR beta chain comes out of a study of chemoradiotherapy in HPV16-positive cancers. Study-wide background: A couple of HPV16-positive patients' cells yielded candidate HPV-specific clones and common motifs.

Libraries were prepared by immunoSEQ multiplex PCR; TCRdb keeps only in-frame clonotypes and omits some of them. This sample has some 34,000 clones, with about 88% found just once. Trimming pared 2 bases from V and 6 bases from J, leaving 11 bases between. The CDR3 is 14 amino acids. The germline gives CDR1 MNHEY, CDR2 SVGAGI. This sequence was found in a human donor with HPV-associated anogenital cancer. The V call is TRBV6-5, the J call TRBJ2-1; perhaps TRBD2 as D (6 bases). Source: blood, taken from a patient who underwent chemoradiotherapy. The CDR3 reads CASSYGLRGNEQFF. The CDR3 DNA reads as TGTGCCAGCAGTTACGGGCTGCGGGGCAATGAGCAGTTCTTC.